This T cell receptor (beta chain) emerged from a study of blood T cell repertoires in COVID-19. Background on the study: The United States, Italy and Spain were the sources of the acute and convalescent COVID-19 samples. PBMCs, B-cell-depleted T cells, or T cells were the source of the cDNA or gDNA that made up the material.

How the authors handled the data: Reference gene primer amplification in the assay estimated nucleated cell counts. Sequenced by immunoSEQ multiplex PCR; TCRdb stores in-frame clones only, minus some. For V, J and clone size, that table is used; D and trimming come from the DNA. The sample gives 250,000 or so clones, approximately 80% of which show up once; about 2% is in the top ten. This receptor was identified in a woman aged 80 or over with acute or convalescent COVID-19. Sequenced input: peripheral blood.

Here the CDR3 reads CASSFRGSGSGNTIYF. For the CDR3, the DNA is TGTGCCAGCAGCTTTAGGGGTTCGGGCTCTGGAAACACCATATATTTT. V usage is TRBV7-8 and J usage is TRBJ1-3, with D possibly matching TRBD1 (5 bases). Germline lookup yields CDR1 SGHVS and CDR2 FQNEAQ. Trimming took 3 bases from V and 0 from J, leaving 12 bases between them. CDR3 length: 16 amino acids.